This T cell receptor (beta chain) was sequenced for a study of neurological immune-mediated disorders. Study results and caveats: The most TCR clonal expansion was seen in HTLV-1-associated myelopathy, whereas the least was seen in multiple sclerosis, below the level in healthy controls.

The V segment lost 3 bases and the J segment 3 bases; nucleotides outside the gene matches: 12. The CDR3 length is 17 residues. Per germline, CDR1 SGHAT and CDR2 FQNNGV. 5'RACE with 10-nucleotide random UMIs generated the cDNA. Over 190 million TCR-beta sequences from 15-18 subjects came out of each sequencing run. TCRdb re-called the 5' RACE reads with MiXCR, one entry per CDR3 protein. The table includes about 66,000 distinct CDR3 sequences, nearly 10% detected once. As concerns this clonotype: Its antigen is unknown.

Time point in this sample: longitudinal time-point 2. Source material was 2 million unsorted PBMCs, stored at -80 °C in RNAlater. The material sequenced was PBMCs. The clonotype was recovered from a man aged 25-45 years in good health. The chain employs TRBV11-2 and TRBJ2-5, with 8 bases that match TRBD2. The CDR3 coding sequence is TGTGCCAGCAGCTTTCAACCGGGACTAGTGGGAGAAGAGACCCAGTACTTC. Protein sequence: CASSFQPGLVGEETQYF. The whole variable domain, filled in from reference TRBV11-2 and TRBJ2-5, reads EAGVAQSPRYKIIEKRQSVAFWCNPISGHATLYWYQQILGQGPKLLIQFQNNGVVDDSQLPKDRFSAERLKGVDSTLKIQPAKLEDSAVYLCASSFQPGLVGEETQYFGPGTRLLVL.